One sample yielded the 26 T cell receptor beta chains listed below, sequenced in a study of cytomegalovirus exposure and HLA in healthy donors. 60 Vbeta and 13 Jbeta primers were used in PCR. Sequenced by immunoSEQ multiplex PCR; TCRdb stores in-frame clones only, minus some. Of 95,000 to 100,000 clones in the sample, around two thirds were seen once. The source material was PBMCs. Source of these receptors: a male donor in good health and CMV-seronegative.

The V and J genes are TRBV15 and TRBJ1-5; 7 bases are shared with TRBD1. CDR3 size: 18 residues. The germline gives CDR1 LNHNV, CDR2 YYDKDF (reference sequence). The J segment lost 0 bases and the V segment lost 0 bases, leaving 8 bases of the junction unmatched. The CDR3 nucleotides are TGTGCCACCAGCAGAGACTCGAACACAGGGGATAGCAATCAGCCCCAGCATTTT. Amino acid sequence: CATSRDSNTGDSNQPQHF.

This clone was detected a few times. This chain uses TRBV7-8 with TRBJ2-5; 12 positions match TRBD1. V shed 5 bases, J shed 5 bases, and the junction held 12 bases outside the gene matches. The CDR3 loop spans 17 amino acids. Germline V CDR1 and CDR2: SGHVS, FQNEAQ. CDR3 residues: CASSPARDRGRVETQYF. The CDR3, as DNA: TGTGCCAGCAGCCCCGCCCGGGACAGGGGGCGAGTGGAGACCCAGTACTTC.

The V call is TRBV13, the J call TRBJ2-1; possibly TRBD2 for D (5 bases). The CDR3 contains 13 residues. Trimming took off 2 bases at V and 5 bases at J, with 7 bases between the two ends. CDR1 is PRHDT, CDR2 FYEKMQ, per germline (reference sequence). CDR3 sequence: CASSLSGDNEQFF. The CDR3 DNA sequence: TGTGCCAGCAGCTTATCCGGGGACAATGAGCAGTTCTTC.

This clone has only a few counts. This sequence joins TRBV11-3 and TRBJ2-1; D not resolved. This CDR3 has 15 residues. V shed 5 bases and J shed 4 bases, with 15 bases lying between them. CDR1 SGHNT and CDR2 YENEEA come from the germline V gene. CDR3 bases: TGTGCCAGCAGCCCAGGTTTGGGTACATACAATGAGCAGTTCTTC. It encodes CASSPGLGTYNEQFF.

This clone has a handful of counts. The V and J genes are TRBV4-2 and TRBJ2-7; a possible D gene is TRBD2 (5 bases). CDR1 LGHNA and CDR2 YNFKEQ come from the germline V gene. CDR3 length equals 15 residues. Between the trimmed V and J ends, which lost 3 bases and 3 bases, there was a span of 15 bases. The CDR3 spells CASSHLGRGIYEQYF. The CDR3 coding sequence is TGTGCCAGCAGCCATCTAGGGAGAGGGATCTACGAGCAGTACTTC.

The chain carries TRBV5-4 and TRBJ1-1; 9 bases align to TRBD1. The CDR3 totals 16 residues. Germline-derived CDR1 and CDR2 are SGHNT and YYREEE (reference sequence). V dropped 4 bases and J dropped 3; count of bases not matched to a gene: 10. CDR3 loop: CASSVTWTGADTEAFF. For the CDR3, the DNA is TGTGCCAGCAGCGTAACTTGGACAGGGGCGGACACTGAAGCTTTCTTT.

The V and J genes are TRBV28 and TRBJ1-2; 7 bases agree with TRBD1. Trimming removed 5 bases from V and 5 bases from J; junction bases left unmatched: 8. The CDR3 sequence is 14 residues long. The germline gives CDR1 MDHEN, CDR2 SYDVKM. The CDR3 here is CASSPTGERYGYTF. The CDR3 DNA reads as TGTGCCAGCAGTCCAACAGGGGAGAGGTATGGCTACACCTTC.

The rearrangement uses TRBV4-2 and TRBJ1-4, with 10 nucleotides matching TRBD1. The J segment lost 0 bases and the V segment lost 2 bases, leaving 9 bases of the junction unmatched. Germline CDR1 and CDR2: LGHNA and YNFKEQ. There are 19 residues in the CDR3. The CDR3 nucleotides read TGTGCCAGCAGCCAAAAACGACAGGGGGCCACCGCAACTAATGAAAAACTGTTTTTT. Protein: CASSQKRQGATATNEKLFF.

DNA of the CDR3: TGTGCCAGCAGTTACGCGGACACTGAAGCTTTCTTT. Translated: CASSYADTEAFF. The chain has TRBV6-5 and TRBJ1-1; no definite D call. Germline CDR1 reads MNHEY; CDR2 reads SVGAGI. The CDR3 is 12 residues long. V was shortened by 2 bases and J by 3 bases, with 4 bases between the two germline ends.

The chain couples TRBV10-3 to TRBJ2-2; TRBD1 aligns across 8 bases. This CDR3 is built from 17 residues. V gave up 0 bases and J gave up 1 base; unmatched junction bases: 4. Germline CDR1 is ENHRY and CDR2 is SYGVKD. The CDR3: CAISESSGGGNTGELFF. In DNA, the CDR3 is TGTGCCATCAGTGAGTCTTCAGGGGGCGGGAACACCGGGGAGCTGTTTTTT.

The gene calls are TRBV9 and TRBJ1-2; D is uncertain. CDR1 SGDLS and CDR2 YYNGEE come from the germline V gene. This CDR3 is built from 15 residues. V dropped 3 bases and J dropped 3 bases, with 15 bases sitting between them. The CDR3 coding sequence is TGTGCCAGCAGCGAGCACATGACGGAGTACTATGGCTACACCTTC. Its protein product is CASSEHMTEYYGYTF.

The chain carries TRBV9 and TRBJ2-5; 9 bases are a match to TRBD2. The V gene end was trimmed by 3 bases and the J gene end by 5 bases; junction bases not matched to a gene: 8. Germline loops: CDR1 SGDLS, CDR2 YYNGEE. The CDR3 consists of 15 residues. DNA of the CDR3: TGTGCCAGCAGCGACGCCGGGACTAGCCGGGAGACCCAGTACTTC. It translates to CASSDAGTSRETQYF.

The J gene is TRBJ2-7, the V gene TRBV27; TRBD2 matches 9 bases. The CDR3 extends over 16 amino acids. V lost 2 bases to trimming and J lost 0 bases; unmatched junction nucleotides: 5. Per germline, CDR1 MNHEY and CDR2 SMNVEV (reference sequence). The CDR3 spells CASSLRVSGSSYEQYF. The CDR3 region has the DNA TGTGCCAGCAGTTTAAGGGTTAGCGGGAGCTCCTACGAGCAGTACTTC.

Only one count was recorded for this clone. CDR3 loop: CASSLAGGGGTPYF. CDR3 nucleotides: TGTGCCAGCAGCTTAGCGGGTGGGGGGGGCACCCCCTACTTC. The chain joins TRBV7-9 to TRBJ2-7; D possibly corresponds to TRBD2 (7 bases). V was shortened by 0 bases and J by 13 bases, with 19 bases between the two germline ends. The V gene's germline CDR1 is SEHNR and CDR2 FQNEAQ (reference sequence). The CDR3 consists of 14 residues.

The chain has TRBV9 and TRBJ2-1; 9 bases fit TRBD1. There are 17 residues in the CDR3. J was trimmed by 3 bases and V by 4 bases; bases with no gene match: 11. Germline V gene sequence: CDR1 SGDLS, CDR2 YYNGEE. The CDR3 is CASSPRTGARFYNEQFF. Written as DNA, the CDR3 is TGTGCCAGCAGCCCACGGACAGGGGCTAGGTTCTACAATGAGCAGTTCTTC.

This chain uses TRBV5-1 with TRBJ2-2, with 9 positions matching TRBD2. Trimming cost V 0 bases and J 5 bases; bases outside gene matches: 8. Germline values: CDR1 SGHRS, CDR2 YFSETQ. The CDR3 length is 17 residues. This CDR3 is CASSLAGLAGNTGELFF. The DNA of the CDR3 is TGCGCCAGCAGCTTGGCCGGGCTAGCGGGAAATACCGGGGAGCTGTTTTTT.

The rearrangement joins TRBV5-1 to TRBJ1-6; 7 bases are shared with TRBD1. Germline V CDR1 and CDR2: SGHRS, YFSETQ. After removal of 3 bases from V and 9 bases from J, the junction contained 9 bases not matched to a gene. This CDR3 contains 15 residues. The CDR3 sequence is CASSSRQGESSPLHF. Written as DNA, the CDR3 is TGCGCCAGCAGCTCGCGTCAGGGGGAGAGTTCACCCCTCCACTTT.

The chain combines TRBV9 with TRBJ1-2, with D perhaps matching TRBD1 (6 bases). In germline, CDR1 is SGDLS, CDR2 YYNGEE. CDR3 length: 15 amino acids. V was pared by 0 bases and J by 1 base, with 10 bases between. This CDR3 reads CASSVEGDINYGYTF. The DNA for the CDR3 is TGTGCCAGCAGCGTAGAAGGGGACATTAACTATGGCTACACCTTC.

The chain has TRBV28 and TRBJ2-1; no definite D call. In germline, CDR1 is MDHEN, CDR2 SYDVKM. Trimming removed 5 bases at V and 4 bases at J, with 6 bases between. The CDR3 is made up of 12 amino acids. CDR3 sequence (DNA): TGTGCCAGCAGTGGCTGGTACAATGAGCAGTTCTTC. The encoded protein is CASSGWYNEQFF.

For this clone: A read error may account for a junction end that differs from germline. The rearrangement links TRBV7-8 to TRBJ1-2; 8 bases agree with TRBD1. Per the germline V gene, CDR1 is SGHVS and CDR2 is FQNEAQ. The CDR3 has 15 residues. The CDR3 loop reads CASSFGDRGNNGYTF. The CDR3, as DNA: TGTGCCAGCAGCTTCGGAGACAGGGGTAACAATGGCTACACCTTC.

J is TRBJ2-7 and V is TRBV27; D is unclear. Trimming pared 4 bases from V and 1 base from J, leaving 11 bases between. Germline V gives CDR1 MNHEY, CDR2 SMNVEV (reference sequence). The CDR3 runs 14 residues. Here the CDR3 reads CASSSFPPSYEQYF. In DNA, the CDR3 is TGTGCCAGCAGTTCCTTCCCCCCTTCCTACGAGCAGTACTTC.

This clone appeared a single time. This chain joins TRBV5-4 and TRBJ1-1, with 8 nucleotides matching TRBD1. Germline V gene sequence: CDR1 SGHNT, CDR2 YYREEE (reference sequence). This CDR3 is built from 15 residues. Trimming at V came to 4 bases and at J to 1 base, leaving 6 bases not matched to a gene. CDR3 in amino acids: CASSPGQEENTEAFF. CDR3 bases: TGTGCCAGCAGCCCGGGACAGGAGGAGAACACTGAAGCTTTCTTT. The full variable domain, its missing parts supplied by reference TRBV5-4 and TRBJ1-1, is ETGVTQSPTHLIKTRGQQVTLRCSSQSGHNTVSWYQQALGQGPQFIFQYYREEENGRGNFPPRFSGLQFPNYSSELNVNALELDDSALYLCASSPGQEENTEAFFGQGTRLTVV.

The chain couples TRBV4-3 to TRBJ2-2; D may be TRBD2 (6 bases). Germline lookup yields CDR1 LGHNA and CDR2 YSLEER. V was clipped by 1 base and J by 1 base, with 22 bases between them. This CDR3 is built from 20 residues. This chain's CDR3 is CASSQVVGNLAGRNTGELFF. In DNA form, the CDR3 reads TGCGCCAGCAGCCAAGTAGTGGGGAATCTGGCGGGGCGGAACACCGGGGAGCTGTTTTTT.

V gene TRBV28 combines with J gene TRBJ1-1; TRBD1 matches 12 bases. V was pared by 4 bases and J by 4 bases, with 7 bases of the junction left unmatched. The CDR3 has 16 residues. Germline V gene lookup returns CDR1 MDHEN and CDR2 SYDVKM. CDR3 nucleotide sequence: TGTGCCAGCAGTTCAACCGGGACAGGGGGCATCACTGAAGCTTTCTTT. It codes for CASSSTGTGGITEAFF.

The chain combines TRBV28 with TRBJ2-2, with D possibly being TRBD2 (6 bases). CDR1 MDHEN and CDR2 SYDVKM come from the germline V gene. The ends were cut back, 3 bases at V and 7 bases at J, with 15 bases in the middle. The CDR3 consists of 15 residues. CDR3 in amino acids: CASSLATSYGGELFF. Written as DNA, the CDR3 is TGTGCCAGCAGTTTGGCGACTAGTTATGGCGGGGAGCTGTTTTTT.

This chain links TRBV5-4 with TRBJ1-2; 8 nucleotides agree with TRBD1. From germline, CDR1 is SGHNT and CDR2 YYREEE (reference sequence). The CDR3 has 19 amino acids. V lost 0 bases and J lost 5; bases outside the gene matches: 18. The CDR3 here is CASSLDSQGTGRARYGYTF. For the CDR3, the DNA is TGTGCCAGCAGCTTGGATTCCCAGGGGACAGGTCGGGCGAGATATGGCTACACCTTC.